This entry is about one TCR beta chain. These data belong to a study of CD8 T cells in ankylosing spondylitis. TCRdb passed the 5' RACE reads through MiXCR, listing each CDR3 protein once. The sample comprises approximately 350,000 distinct CDR3 sequences, about 20% of which are singletons, and about an eighth rests with the top ten. This CDR3 is 13 amino acids long. With 5 bases removed from V and 3 bases from J, the gap between germline ends came to 8 bases. Germline CDR1 and CDR2: SEHNR and FQNEAQ (reference sequence). The sample comprised blood, either unsorted or a sorted T cell fraction (not recorded which). The J gene is TRBJ2-1, the V gene TRBV7-9, with D uncertain. The TCR comes from a male donor with ankylosing spondylitis or in good health (not recorded which). The CDR3 nucleotides read TGTGCCAGCAGCCCGACCGTCTACAATGAGCAGTTCTTC. Translation gives CASSPTVYNEQFF.